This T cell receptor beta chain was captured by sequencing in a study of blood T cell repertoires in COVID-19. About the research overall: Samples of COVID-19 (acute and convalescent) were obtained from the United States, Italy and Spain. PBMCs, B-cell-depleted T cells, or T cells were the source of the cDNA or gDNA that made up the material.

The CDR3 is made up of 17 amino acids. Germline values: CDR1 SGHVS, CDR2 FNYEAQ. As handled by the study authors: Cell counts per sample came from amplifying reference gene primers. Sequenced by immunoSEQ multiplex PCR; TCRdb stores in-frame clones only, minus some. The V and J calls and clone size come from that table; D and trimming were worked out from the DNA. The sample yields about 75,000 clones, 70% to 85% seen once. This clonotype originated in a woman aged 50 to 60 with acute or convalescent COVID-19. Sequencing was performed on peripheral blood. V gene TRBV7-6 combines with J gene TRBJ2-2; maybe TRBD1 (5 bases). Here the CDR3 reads CAAAPSRAEPNTGELFF. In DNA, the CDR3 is TGTGCAGCAGCTCCATCCAGGGCCGAGCCGAACACCGGGGAGCTGTTTTTT.